This TCR beta chain was retrieved from a study of blood T cell repertoires in COVID-19. Across the whole study: Italy, Spain and the United States were the sources of the convalescent and acute COVID-19 samples. From T cells, B-cell-depleted T cells, or PBMCs came the material, which was cDNA or gDNA.

The V gene lost 3 bases and the J gene lost 0 bases, with 12 bases spanning the gap. CDR1 is SNHLY and CDR2 is FYNNEI in the germline V gene. The CDR3 consists of 16 residues. Original data processing: It was from reference gene primer amplification that nucleated cell counts were estimated. Profiled with immunoSEQ multiplex PCR; TCRdb holds only in-frame clones, not every one. V, J and clone size are taken as reported in that table, and D and trimming were inferred from the DNA itself. The table has 80,000 or so clones, about 89% seen once; the top ten hold 1.5% to 2%. The TCR was taken from a woman between 55 and 75 years old with acute or convalescent COVID-19. The chain is built from TRBV2 and TRBJ1-3; the D gene is possibly TRBD1 (6 bases). Input material: peripheral blood. This CDR3 reads CASSEHRDFSGNTIYF. The CDR3 DNA follows: TGTGCCAGCAGTGAGCACAGGGATTTCTCTGGAAACACCATATATTTT.